Shown below are 12 T cell receptor beta chains from a single sample sequenced in a study of T cells in Graves' hyperthyroidism and ophthalmopathy. Amplification targeted TCR beta CDR3 regions from RNA transcripts. Using the HTBI primer set, a first-round RT-PCR was run on the TCR CDR3. MiXCR was run by TCRdb on the multiplex PCR reads, yielding one entry per CDR3 protein. The sample records around 700,000 distinct CDR3 sequences, 35% being singletons. Sequencing input: blood. The origin of the receptors is a woman aged 40 to 49 with Graves' hyperthyroidism.

The chain carries TRBV4-1 and TRBJ2-7; D may match TRBD1 or TRBD2 (5 bases each). The germline gives CDR1 MGHRA, CDR2 YSYEKL. Trimming removed 5 bases from V and 9 bases from J, with 14 bases in between. The CDR3 sequence is 12 residues long. CDR3 in amino acids: CASSLDPGTQYF. CDR3 coding DNA: TGCGCCAGCAGCTTGGACCCCGGGACGCAGTACTTC.

This chain uses TRBV7-2 with TRBJ1-2; 7 nucleotides align to TRBD1. Germline assignment: CDR1 SGHTA and CDR2 FQGNSA. The CDR3 contains 14 residues. With 2 bases clipped from V and 4 bases from J, the junction kept 4 bases outside the gene matches. The chain's CDR3 is CASSLTGATYGYTF. The CDR3 DNA reads TGTGCCAGCAGCTTAACAGGGGCTACCTATGGCTACACCTTC.

This chain uses TRBV19 with TRBJ2-7, with TRBD2 matching 9 bases. CDR1 LNHDA and CDR2 SQIVND come from the germline V gene (reference sequence). The trim removed 9 bases at V and 1 base at J, leaving 16 bases unmatched. There are 17 residues in the CDR3. CDR3 bases: TGTGCCAGCTCACCATTAGGGCTAGCGGGAACTTCCTACGAGCAGTACTTC. This encodes CASSPLGLAGTSYEQYF.

The V call is TRBV10-3, the J call TRBJ2-2; a possible D gene is TRBD2 (5 bases). The CDR3 consists of 11 residues. Germline V gene sequence: CDR1 ENHRY, CDR2 SYGVKD. The germline V and J ends were trimmed by 9 bases and 7 bases, with 9 bases remaining between them. CDR3 DNA: TGTGCCATTCAACGGGGCGGGGAGCTGTTTTTT. It translates to CAIQRGGELFF.

This rearrangement joins TRBV20-1 to TRBJ2-1; D is undetermined. Germline CDR1 is DFQATT and CDR2 is SNEGSKA (reference sequence). The CDR3 is made up of 11 amino acids. Trimming removed 1 base at V and 7 bases at J, with 5 bases between. This chain's CDR3 is CSARGQNEQFF. The CDR3, as DNA: TGCAGTGCTAGAGGCCAGAATGAGCAGTTCTTC.

The count of this clonotype is one. V usage is TRBV19 and J usage is TRBJ2-7; 10 bases map to TRBD2. The J call is uncertain, as TRBJ2-1 better fits the DNA end. Germline values: CDR1 LNHDA, CDR2 SQIVND (reference sequence). The CDR3 totals 16 residues. This chain's CDR3 is CASSINRLAGEDEQFF. The CDR3, as DNA: TGTGCCAGTAGTATCAATCGCCTAGCGGGAGAGGATGAGCAGTTCTTC.

The V and J genes are TRBV12-3 or TRBV12-4 and TRBJ2-2; TRBD2 might be the D (6 bases). Trimming shortened V by 7 bases and J by 4 bases, and 16 bases separated the two germline ends. The CDR3 consists of 15 residues. The CDR3 here is CASTKQEGGTGELFF. In DNA, the CDR3 is TGTGCCAGCACCAAACAGGAGGGCGGCACCGGGGAGCTGTTTTTT.

In this sample, this clonotype turned up many times. The chain is built from TRBV14 and TRBJ2-5; no reliable D call. The CDR3 covers 11 residues. V lost 3 bases to trimming and J lost 4 bases, with 3 bases between them. Germline V gene sequence: CDR1 SGHDN, CDR2 FVKESK. CDR3 bases: TGTGCCAGCAGCCATGCAGAGACCCAGTACTTC. It is translated as CASSHAETQYF.

This clonotype was counted between two and nine times. The genes are TRBV20-1 and TRBJ2-7, with D perhaps matching TRBD1 (5 bases). The CDR3 runs to 12 residues. Germline V gives CDR1 DFQATT, CDR2 SNEGSKA (reference sequence). V was clipped by 6 bases and J by 2 bases, with 11 bases between them. CDR3 sequence reads: CSAKTEAYEQYF. CDR3 nucleotides: TGCAGTGCAAAGACAGAAGCCTACGAGCAGTACTTC.

V gene TRBV7-2 combines with J gene TRBJ2-7; the D gene is possibly TRBD1 (6 bases). Germline CDR1 and CDR2: SGHTA and FQGNSA. Trimming took 4 bases from V and 2 from J, leaving 18 bases between them. This CDR3 is 16 amino acids long. The CDR3 region has the DNA TGTGCCAGCAGCTACCGGGGACATTCCGGGGCCTACGAGCAGTACTTC. It specifies CASSYRGHSGAYEQYF. Looking up the rest from reference TRBV7-2 and TRBJ2-7 gives the full variable domain: GAGVSQSPSNKVTEKGKDVELRCDPISGHTALYWYRQSLGQGLEFLIYFQGNSAPDKSGLPSDRFSAERTGGSVSTLTIQRTQQEDSAVYLCASSYRGHSGAYEQYFGPGTRLTVT.

There are many counts of this clonotype. This chain uses TRBV19 with TRBJ1-2; D is unresolved. The ends were cut back, 4 bases at V and 7 bases at J, with 10 bases in the middle. The CDR3 spans 12 residues. Germline V CDR1 and CDR2: LNHDA, SQIVND (reference sequence). The CDR3 loop is CASSSSGVGYTF. The CDR3 nucleotides read TGTGCCAGTAGTAGCTCCGGGGTTGGCTACACCTTC.

This clonotype was seen a handful of times. This chain joins TRBV7-8 and TRBJ1-5, with TRBD1 as a possible D gene (6 bases). The CDR3 extends over 16 amino acids. The germline gives CDR1 SGHVS, CDR2 FQNEAQ. V was pared by 5 bases and J by 7 bases, with 21 bases between. The CDR3 DNA is TGTGCCAGCAGCACTGACAACGGGGGCACGAGGCAGCCCCAGCATTTT. It codes for CASSTDNGGTRQPQHF.